These 25 T cell receptor beta chains originate from one sample sequenced in a study of shared clonotypes between healthy human individuals. Data came from immunoSEQ multiplex PCR; TCRdb stores just in-frame clones and leaves some out. The table lists 85,000 to 100,000 clones, about two thirds of them singletons. Sequenced: memory CD8+ T cells sorted from blood. Documented subset: CD45RO+ cells pooled with CCR7-negative TemRA cells. These receptors all come from a man younger than 45 in good health.

As DNA, the CDR3 is TGTGCCAGCAGCAAAGCGTCCGAGGGACAGAATTCTATCTGGGGCGAGCAGTACTTC. Translated, it gives CASSKASEGQNSIWGEQYF. This chain connects TRBV21-1 to TRBJ2-7; the D call of TRBD1 is as the table states it, not checked on the DNA. TRBV21-1 is flagged as a pseudogene. The CDR3 consists of 19 residues.

This sequence joins TRBV4-3 and TRBJ2-1; TRBD1 is a possible D gene (6 bases). The CDR3 runs to 17 residues. Deletions cut 0 bases from V and 8 bases from J, with 20 bases between. Germline values: CDR1 LGHNA, CDR2 YSLEER. The CDR3 bases are TGCGCCAGCAGCCAAGACGTGGCAGGGGTCCCTCTCGATGAGCAGTTCTTC. Amino acid sequence: CASSQDVAGVPLDEQFF.

The chain uses TRBV19 and TRBJ2-1; D is unclear. Germline-derived CDR1 and CDR2 are LNHDA and SQIVND (reference sequence). The CDR3 sequence is 11 residues long. The V and J ends lost 4 bases and 8 bases respectively, with 6 bases between them. CDR3 in amino acids: CASSRWDEQFF. The CDR3, as DNA: TGTGCCAGTAGTAGGTGGGATGAGCAGTTCTTC.

This clone was found a few times. The rearrangement links TRBV15 to TRBJ1-4; maybe TRBD1 (6 bases). The germline CDR1 and CDR2 sequences are LNHNV and YYDKDF (reference sequence). The V and J ends lost 1 base and 7 bases respectively, with 13 bases between them. The CDR3 extends over 15 amino acids. The CDR3 nucleotides read TGTGCCACCAGCAGAGGGGCCGGGGGCGGTGAAAAACTGTTTTTT. Amino acids: CATSRGAGGGEKLFF. Variable domain in full (rest from reference TRBV15 and TRBJ1-4): DAMVIQNPRYQVTQFGKPVTLSCSQTLNHNVMYWYQQKSSQAPKLLFHYYDKDFNNEADTPDNFQSRRPNTSFCFLDIRSPGLGDTAMYLCATSRGAGGGEKLFFGSGTQLSVL.

The genes are TRBV11-2 and TRBJ2-7; possibly TRBD1 for D (5 bases). The CDR3 covers 15 residues. Deletions cut 7 bases from V and 5 bases from J, with 21 bases between. The germline V gene has CDR1 SGHAT and CDR2 FQNNGV. The CDR3 reads CASTKSGARVDEQYF. The DNA for the CDR3 is TGTGCCAGCACTAAATCTGGGGCCAGGGTCGACGAGCAGTACTTC.

Ten or more counts support this clone. This chain uses TRBV4-1 with TRBJ1-5; maybe TRBD1 (5 bases). Germline loops: CDR1 MGHRA, CDR2 YSYEKL. The CDR3 is made up of 14 amino acids. Trimming removed 5 bases from V and 3 bases from J, with 11 bases in between. In DNA, the CDR3 is TGCGCCAGCAGCTTAGGGGCAGACAATCAGCCCCAGCATTTT. Translated, it gives CASSLGADNQPQHF.

The J gene is TRBJ2-1, the V gene TRBV18; 7 bases align to TRBD2. This CDR3 contains 15 residues. The junction had 6 bases not matched to a gene; V was cut back by 5 bases and J by 2 bases. Germline lookup yields CDR1 KGHSH and CDR2 LQKENI. DNA of the CDR3: TGTGCCAGCTCATCAAAAGCGGGAACCTACAATGAGCAGTTCTTC. This translates into CASSSKAGTYNEQFF.

The rearrangement joins TRBV27 to TRBJ2-1, with 7 bases matching TRBD1. V trimming: 6 bases; J trimming: 3 bases; junction bases outside the gene matches: 11. CDR1 is MNHEY and CDR2 is SMNVEV in the germline V gene (reference sequence). The CDR3 has 16 amino acids. The chain's CDR3 is CASRPRQGLSYNEQFF. The CDR3 DNA sequence: TGTGCCAGCAGGCCCCGACAGGGTTTAAGCTACAATGAGCAGTTCTTC.

The gene calls are TRBV28 and TRBJ2-7, with D unclear. The CDR3 is 11 amino acids. V lost 4 bases and J lost 3, with 4 bases in between. Germline V gene sequence: CDR1 MDHEN, CDR2 SYDVKM. The DNA for the CDR3 is TGTGCCAGCAGTTGGGGCTACGAGCAGTACTTC. Translation: CASSWGYEQYF.

This sequence joins TRBV7-9 and TRBJ1-1, with D perhaps matching TRBD1 (5 bases). Germline values: CDR1 SEHNR, CDR2 FQNEAQ (reference sequence). V was clipped by 3 bases and J by 4 bases, with 9 bases between them. This CDR3 is built from 13 residues. DNA for the CDR3: TGTGCCAGCAGCTTTGGTCAGGGCACTGAAGCTTTCTTT. It yields the protein CASSFGQGTEAFF.

The chain recombines TRBV6-4 with TRBJ2-2; 8 bases are a match to TRBD2. The CDR3 spans 15 residues. Germline CDR1 reads MRHNA; CDR2 reads SNTAGT. The V gene end was trimmed by 5 bases and the J gene end by 1 base; junction bases not matched to a gene: 3. This CDR3 reads CASSHTSGNTGELFF. The CDR3 DNA is TGTGCCAGCAGTCATACTAGCGGGAACACCGGGGAGCTGTTTTTT.

The V call is TRBV28, the J call TRBJ2-7, with TRBD1 matching 7 bases. Trimming cost V 4 bases and J 4 bases; bases outside gene matches: 10. CDR1 MDHEN and CDR2 SYDVKM come from the germline V gene. CDR3 size: 15 residues. The chain's CDR3 is CASSSGGGLGYEQYF. In DNA form, the CDR3 reads TGTGCCAGCAGTTCAGGGGGTGGTTTAGGGTACGAGCAGTACTTC. The variable domain in full, with the rest retrieved from reference TRBV28 and TRBJ2-7, is DVKVTQSSRYLVKRTGEKVFLECVQDMDHENMFWYRQDPGLGLRLIYFSYDVKMKEKGDIPEGYSVSREKKERFSLILESASTNQTSMYLCASSSGGGLGYEQYFGPGTRLTVT.

V gene TRBV2 combines with J gene TRBJ2-7; 10 positions match TRBD2. CDR3 length equals 15 residues. Unmatched junction bases numbered 7, after V lost 8 bases and J lost 0 bases. Germline CDR1 is SNHLY and CDR2 is FYNNEI. CDR3 sequence: CASGTSETSSYEQYF. The CDR3 DNA reads as TGTGCCAGCGGGACTAGCGAGACAAGCTCCTACGAGCAGTACTTC.

This sequence joins TRBV29-1 and TRBJ1-3; possible D gene TRBD1, 6 bases. There are 19 residues in the CDR3. Germline CDR1 and CDR2: SQVTM and ANQGSEA. V lost 0 bases and J 2 bases, leaving 23 bases between the germline ends. The CDR3 sequence: CSVEDPETQGKRTGNTIYF. Here the CDR3 DNA reads TGCAGCGTTGAAGATCCTGAAACCCAGGGGAAACGGACTGGAAACACCATATATTTT.

The rearrangement links TRBV28 to TRBJ2-1, with 7 bases identical to TRBD1. Per germline, CDR1 MDHEN and CDR2 SYDVKM. The CDR3 has 14 amino acids. Trimming cost V 7 bases and J 7 bases; bases outside gene matches: 10. The CDR3: CASIPKGAGNEQFF. The CDR3 region has the DNA TGTGCCAGCATCCCAAAGGGGGCAGGAAATGAGCAGTTCTTC.

The rearrangement joins TRBV9 to TRBJ1-2; the D gene is possibly TRBD1 (6 bases). The CDR3 contains 15 residues. CDR1 SGDLS and CDR2 YYNGEE come from the germline V gene. V lost 5 bases and J lost 4, with 18 bases in between. Here the CDR3 DNA reads TGTGCCAGCAGTGACCTGACAGGTGGTCTCTATGGCTACACCTTC. Its translation is CASSDLTGGLYGYTF.

The chain joins TRBV11-2 to TRBJ1-5; perhaps TRBD1 as D (5 bases). The CDR3 sequence is 13 residues long. V was pared by 1 base and J by 13 bases, with 14 bases between. From germline, CDR1 is SGHAT and CDR2 FQNNGV. The chain's CDR3 is CASSLGPGPPQHF. The CDR3 DNA reads as TGTGCCAGCAGCTTAGGGCCGGGACCGCCTCAGCATTTT.

Only a few counts were recorded for this clone. Given a far larger clone just one base away, this is likely a sequencing read error. V is TRBV4-3 and J is TRBJ2-1, with D hard to call. V was pared by 5 bases and J by 6 bases, with 20 bases between. Germline CDR1 is LGHNA and CDR2 is YSLEER. The CDR3 consists of 16 residues. CDR3 coding DNA: TGCGCCAGCAGCTTGGGGTACGCCAGGTCTGGCAATGAGCAGTTCTTC. It codes for CASSLGYARSGNEQFF.

This clone has only a few counts. The chain employs TRBV6-9 and TRBJ2-5, with TRBD2 matching over 10 bases. V shed 9 bases, J shed 3 bases, and the junction held 16 bases outside the gene matches. The CDR3 sequence is 17 residues long. The V gene's germline CDR1 is MNHGY and CDR2 SVAAGI. CDR3 sequence: CARDPSGSMCSEETQYF. CDR3 in DNA: TGTGCCAGAGACCCTAGCGGGAGTATGTGCTCGGAAGAGACCCAGTACTTC.

The rearrangement joins TRBV6-6 to TRBJ1-6; no firm D call. CDR3 length: 12 residues. Germline assignment: CDR1 MNHNY and CDR2 SVGAGI (reference sequence). The V end was cut by 5 bases, the J end by 14 bases, with 13 bases between. DNA of the CDR3: TGTGCCAGCAGTGTCCAGAGTTTAGCCCTCCACTTT. Its protein is CASSVQSLALHF.

This chain links TRBV9 with TRBJ2-7; possible D gene TRBD2, 6 bases. CDR1 and CDR2 (germline): SGDLS, YYNGEE. V was clipped by 3 bases and J by 4 bases, with 23 bases between them. This CDR3 spans 17 amino acids. Here the CDR3 reads CASSASPGTPKEYEQYF. CDR3 bases: TGTGCCAGCAGCGCCTCCCCCGGGACTCCGAAGGAGTACGAGCAGTACTTC.

The chain links TRBV11-2 to TRBJ2-3; 9 bases match TRBD2. The V gene end was trimmed by 2 bases and the J gene end by 6 bases; junction bases not matched to a gene: 18. Germline V gene sequence: CDR1 SGHAT, CDR2 FQNNGV. The CDR3 extends over 19 amino acids. CDR3 protein: CASSLSSGIILEGVDTQYF. CDR3 nucleotides: TGTGCCAGCAGCTTATCTAGCGGGATTATTCTGGAGGGGGTTGATACGCAGTATTTT.

This clone was seen a single time. The chain couples TRBV6-5 to TRBJ1-2; D unresolved. This CDR3 is built from 13 residues. V was cut by 4 bases and J by 8 bases, with 14 bases left in between. Germline V lookup: CDR1 MNHEY, CDR2 SVGAGI. CDR3 loop: CASSSSVSEGYTF. The DNA for the CDR3 is TGTGCCAGCAGTTCCTCCGTTTCGGAGGGCTACACCTTC.

The chain combines TRBV6-1 with TRBJ1-5; D not resolved. This CDR3 has 15 residues. Trimming stripped 8 bases from V and 3 bases from J, with 17 bases between. The germline V gene has CDR1 MNHNS and CDR2 SASEGT. DNA of the CDR3: TGTGCCAGCCAGTTGGCGGAAAGCTTCAATCAGCCCCAGCATTTT. It codes for CASQLAESFNQPQHF.

The chain links TRBV6-5 to TRBJ2-7; perhaps TRBD2 as D (6 bases). V was cut by 4 bases and J by 2 bases, with 9 bases left in between. The CDR3 length is 13 residues. Germline CDR1 and CDR2: MNHEY and SVGAGI. CDR3 amino acids: CASSSGSPYEQYF. In DNA, the CDR3 is TGTGCCAGCAGTTCCGGGAGCCCCTACGAGCAGTACTTC.